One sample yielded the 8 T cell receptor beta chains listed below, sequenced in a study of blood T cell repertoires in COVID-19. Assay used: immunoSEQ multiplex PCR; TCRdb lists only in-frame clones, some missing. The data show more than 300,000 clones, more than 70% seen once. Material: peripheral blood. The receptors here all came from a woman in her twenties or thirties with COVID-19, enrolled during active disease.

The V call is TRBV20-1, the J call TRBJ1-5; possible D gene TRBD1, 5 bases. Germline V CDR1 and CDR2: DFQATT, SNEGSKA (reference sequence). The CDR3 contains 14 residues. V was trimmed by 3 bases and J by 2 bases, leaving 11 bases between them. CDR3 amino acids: CSASRDFRNQPQHF. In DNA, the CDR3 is TGCAGTGCTAGTAGGGACTTTCGCAATCAGCCCCAGCATTTT.

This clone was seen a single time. The CDR3 here is CASSPWGEEKLFF. Here the CDR3 DNA reads TGTGCCAGCAGCCCCTGGGGGGAGGAAAAACTGTTTTTT. This rearrangement joins TRBV3-1 (or the pseudogene TRBV3-2) to TRBJ1-4; possibly TRBD1 for D (5 bases). The CDR3 is 13 amino acids. The ends were cut back, 4 bases at V and 8 bases at J, with 11 bases in the middle. The germline V gene has CDR1 LGHDT and CDR2 YNNKEL (reference sequence).

The CDR3 sequence: CASSLLQRENEQYF. The CDR3 DNA reads as TGTGCCAGCAGCTTACTACAGCGGGAGAACGAGCAGTACTTC. The chain couples TRBV7-8 to TRBJ2-7; 8 positions agree with TRBD2. The germline gives CDR1 SGHVS, CDR2 FQNEAQ. The V segment lost 2 bases and the J segment 5 bases; nucleotides outside the gene matches: 5. This CDR3 has 14 amino acids.

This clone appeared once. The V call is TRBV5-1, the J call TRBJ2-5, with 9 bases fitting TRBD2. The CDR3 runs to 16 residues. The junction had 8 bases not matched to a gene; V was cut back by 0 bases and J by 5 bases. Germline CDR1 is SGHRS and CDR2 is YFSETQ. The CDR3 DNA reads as TGCGCCAGCAGCTTGGTGGCTAGCGGGAAGTGGGAGACCCAGTACTTC. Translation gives CASSLVASGKWETQYF.

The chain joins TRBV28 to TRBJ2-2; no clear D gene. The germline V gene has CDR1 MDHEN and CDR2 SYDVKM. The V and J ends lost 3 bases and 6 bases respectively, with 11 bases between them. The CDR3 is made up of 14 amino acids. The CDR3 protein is CASSFFKIAGELFF. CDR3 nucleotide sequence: TGTGCCAGCAGTTTCTTTAAAATCGCCGGGGAGCTGTTTTTT.

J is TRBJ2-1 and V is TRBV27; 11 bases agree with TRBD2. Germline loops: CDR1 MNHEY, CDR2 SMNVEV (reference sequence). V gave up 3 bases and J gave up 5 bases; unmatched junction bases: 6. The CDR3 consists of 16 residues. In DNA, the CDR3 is TGTGCCAGCAGTTTGCTAGCGGGAGGTTGGGACAATGAGCAGTTCTTC. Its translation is CASSLLAGGWDNEQFF.

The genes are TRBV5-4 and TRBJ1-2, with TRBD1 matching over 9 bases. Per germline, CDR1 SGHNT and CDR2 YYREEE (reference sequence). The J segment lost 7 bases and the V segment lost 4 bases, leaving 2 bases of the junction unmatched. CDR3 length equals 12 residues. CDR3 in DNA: TGTGCCAGCAGCCTGACAGGGGGTGGCTACACCTTC. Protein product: CASSLTGGGYTF. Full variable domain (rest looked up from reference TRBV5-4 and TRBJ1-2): ETGVTQSPTHLIKTRGQQVTLRCSSQSGHNTVSWYQQALGQGPQFIFQYYREEENGRGNFPPRFSGLQFPNYSSELNVNALELDDSALYLCASSLTGGGYTFGSGTRLTVV.

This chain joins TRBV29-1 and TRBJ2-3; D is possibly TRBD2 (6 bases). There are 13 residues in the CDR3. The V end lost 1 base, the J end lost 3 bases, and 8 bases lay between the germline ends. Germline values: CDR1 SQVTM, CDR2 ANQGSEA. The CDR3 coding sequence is TGCAGCGTTGAAGCCGGGAGAACAGATACGCAGTATTTT. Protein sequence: CSVEAGRTDTQYF.